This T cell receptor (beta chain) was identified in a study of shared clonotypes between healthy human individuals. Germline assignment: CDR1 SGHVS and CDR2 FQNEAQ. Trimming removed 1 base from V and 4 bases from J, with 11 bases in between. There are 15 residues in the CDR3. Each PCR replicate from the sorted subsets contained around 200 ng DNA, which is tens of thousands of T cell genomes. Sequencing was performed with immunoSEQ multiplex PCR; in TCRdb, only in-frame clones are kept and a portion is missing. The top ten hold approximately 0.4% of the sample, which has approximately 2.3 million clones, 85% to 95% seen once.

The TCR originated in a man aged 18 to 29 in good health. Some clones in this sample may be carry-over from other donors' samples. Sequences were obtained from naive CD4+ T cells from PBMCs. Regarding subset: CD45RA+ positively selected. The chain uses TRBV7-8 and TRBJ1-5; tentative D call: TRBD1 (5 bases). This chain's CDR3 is CASSLVPGSNQPQHF. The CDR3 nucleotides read TGTGCCAGCAGCTTAGTTCCAGGGAGTAATCAGCCCCAGCATTTT.